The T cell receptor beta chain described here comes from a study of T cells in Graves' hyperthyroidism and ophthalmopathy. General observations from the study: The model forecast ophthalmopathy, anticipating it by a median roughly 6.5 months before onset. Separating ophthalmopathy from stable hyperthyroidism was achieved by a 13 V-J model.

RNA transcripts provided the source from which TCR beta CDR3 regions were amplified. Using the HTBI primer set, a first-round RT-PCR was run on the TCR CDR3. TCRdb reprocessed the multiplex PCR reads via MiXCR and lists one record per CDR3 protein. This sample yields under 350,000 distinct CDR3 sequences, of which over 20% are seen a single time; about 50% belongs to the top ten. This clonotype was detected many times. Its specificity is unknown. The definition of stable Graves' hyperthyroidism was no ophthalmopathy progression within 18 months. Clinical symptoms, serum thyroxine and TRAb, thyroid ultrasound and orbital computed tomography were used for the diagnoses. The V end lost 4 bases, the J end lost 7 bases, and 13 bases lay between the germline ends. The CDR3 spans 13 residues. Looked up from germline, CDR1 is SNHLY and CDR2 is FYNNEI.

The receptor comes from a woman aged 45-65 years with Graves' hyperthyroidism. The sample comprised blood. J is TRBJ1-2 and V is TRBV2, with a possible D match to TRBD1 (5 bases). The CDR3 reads CASSAQQEVGYTF. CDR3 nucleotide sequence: TGTGCCAGCAGTGCTCAACAGGAGGTTGGCTACACCTTC.